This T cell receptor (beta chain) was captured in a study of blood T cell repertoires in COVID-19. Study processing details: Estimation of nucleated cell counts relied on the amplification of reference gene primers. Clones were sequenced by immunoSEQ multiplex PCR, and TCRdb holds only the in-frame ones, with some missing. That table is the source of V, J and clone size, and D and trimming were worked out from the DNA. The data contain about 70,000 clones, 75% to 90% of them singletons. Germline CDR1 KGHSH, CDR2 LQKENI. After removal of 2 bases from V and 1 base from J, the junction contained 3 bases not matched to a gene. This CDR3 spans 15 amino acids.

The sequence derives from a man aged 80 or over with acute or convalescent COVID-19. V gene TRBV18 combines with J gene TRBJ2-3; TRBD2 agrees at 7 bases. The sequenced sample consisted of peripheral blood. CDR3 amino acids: CASSPIAGGTDTQYF. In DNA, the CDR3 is TGTGCCAGCTCACCAATTGCGGGGGGCACAGATACGCAGTATTTT.